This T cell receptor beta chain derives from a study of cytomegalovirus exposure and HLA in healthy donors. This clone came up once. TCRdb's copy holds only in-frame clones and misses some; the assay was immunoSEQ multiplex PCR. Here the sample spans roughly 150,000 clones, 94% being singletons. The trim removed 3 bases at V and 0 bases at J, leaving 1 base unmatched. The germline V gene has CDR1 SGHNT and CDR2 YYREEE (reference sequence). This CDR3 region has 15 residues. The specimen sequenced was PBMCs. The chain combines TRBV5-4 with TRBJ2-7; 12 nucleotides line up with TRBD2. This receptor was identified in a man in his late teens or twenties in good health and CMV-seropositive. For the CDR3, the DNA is TGTGCCAGCAGCTCGGGACTAGCGGGCTCCTACGAGCAGTACTTC. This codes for CASSSGLAGSYEQYF.